This passage covers 10 T cell receptor beta chains from one sample sequenced in a study of blood T cells in healthy people across ages. Through a sample-barcoded 5' primer and a J-beta primer mix, a second PCR was run for 7 to 11 cycles. TCRdb reprocessed the 5' RACE reads with MiXCR, giving one entry per CDR3 protein. The sample has approximately 800,000 distinct CDR3 sequences; about 48% are singletons. Sequencing was performed on blood. Source of these receptors: an older man in good health.

V usage is TRBV6-1 and J usage is TRBJ2-5; 14 bases align to TRBD2. Germline lookup yields CDR1 MNHNS and CDR2 SASEGT. This CDR3 comprises 15 residues. V dropped 4 bases and J dropped 5; count of bases not matched to a gene: 3. The DNA for the CDR3 is TGTGCCAGCAGTGGGACTAGCGGGAGGCAGGAGACCCAGTACTTC. Translation: CASSGTSGRQETQYF.

In DNA, the CDR3 is TGTGCCAGCAGCTCGGACAGGGCTACTCTGGGAAGAGCCAAAAACATTCAGTACTTC. Its protein product is CASSSDRATLGRAKNIQYF. The chain joins TRBV7-9 to TRBJ2-4; TRBD1 matches 8 bases. This CDR3 is built from 19 residues. The germline gives CDR1 SEHNR, CDR2 FQNEAQ (reference sequence). The V gene end was trimmed by 4 bases and the J gene end by 0 bases; junction bases not matched to a gene: 14.

The chain is built from TRBV29-1 and TRBJ2-3, with D unresolved. There are 9 residues in the CDR3. The germline V and J ends were trimmed by 3 bases and 14 bases, with 9 bases remaining between them. Germline CDR1 reads SQVTM; CDR2 reads ANQGSEA. The CDR3 sequence is CSVETYAYF. The CDR3 DNA reads as TGCAGCGTTGAGACATACGCGTATTTT.

This clonotype was picked up a small number of times. The CDR3 is CASSLHRGSGANVLTF. The DNA for the CDR3 is TGCGCCAGCAGCCTTCACAGGGGGTCTGGGGCCAACGTCCTGACTTTC. The chain uses TRBV5-1 and TRBJ2-6; 8 bases fit TRBD1. The CDR3 loop spans 16 amino acids. The germline V gene has CDR1 SGHRS and CDR2 YFSETQ. V shed 4 bases, J shed 1 base, and the junction held 4 bases outside the gene matches.

In its sample, this clonotype was seen a few times. This chain uses TRBV7-9 with TRBJ2-3, with 7 bases lining up with TRBD2. The J segment lost 4 bases and the V segment lost 5 bases, leaving 9 bases of the junction unmatched. In germline, CDR1 is SEHNR, CDR2 FQNEAQ (reference sequence). The CDR3 extends over 15 amino acids. CDR3 protein: CASSPGTTEADTQYF. Written as DNA, the CDR3 is TGTGCCAGCAGCCCAGGGACTACAGAAGCAGATACGCAGTATTTT.

The rearrangement uses TRBV7-2 and TRBJ2-1; TRBD2 is a possible D gene (6 bases). Deletions cut 3 bases from V and 5 bases from J, with 14 bases between. This CDR3 has 15 amino acids. CDR1 SGHTA and CDR2 FQGNSA come from the germline V gene. The CDR3 loop reads CASSFSGQKDNEQFF. The CDR3, as DNA: TGTGCCAGCAGCTTTAGCGGCCAGAAGGACAATGAGCAGTTCTTC.

The chain has TRBV27 and TRBJ1-4; TRBD1 matches 10 bases. This CDR3 has 16 amino acids. Trimming removed 6 bases from V and 6 bases from J; junction bases left unmatched: 10. Looked up from germline, CDR1 is MNHEY and CDR2 is SMNVEV (reference sequence). In nucleotides, the CDR3 is TGTGCCAGCAGCCGTAAGCCGGGACAGGGGTATGAAAAACTGTTTTTT. Protein product: CASSRKPGQGYEKLFF.

This sequence joins TRBV2 and TRBJ2-7; D is undetermined. From germline, CDR1 is SNHLY and CDR2 FYNNEI. V dropped 6 bases and J dropped 6 bases, with 9 bases sitting between them. The CDR3 is made up of 11 amino acids. The CDR3 bases are TGTGCCAGCAGGGTTCGGAGCGAGCAGTACTTC. Its protein product is CASRVRSEQYF.

The chain uses TRBV20-1 and TRBJ2-5; no clear D gene. The CDR3 length is 13 residues. The germline V gene encodes CDR1 DFQATT and CDR2 SNEGSKA (reference sequence). V was trimmed by 3 bases and J by 4 bases, leaving 12 bases between them. The CDR3 region has the DNA TGCAGTGCTAGCGCCCTGAACGCAGAGACCCAGTACTTC. This codes for CSASALNAETQYF.

This clonotype came up a few times. This CDR3 is CATSDSGQGTQKLFF. The CDR3 DNA sequence: TGTGCCACCAGTGACTCGGGACAGGGGACCCAAAAACTGTTTTTT. The chain recombines TRBV24-1 with TRBJ1-4; 10 bases agree with TRBD1. The CDR3 is 15 residues long. CDR1 is KGHDR and CDR2 is SFDVKD in the germline V gene. The ends lost 4 bases at V and 9 bases at J; junction bases unmatched: 7.